This T cell receptor beta chain was captured in a study of OX40 agonist ivuxolimab in advanced cancers. On this clone: Antigen specificity is unknown.

Libraries were prepared by immunoSEQ multiplex PCR; TCRdb keeps only in-frame clonotypes and omits some of them. The sample lists about 48,000 clones; around 90% were seen once. Study-wide findings and caveats: Nonresponders included some who also had low normalized T-cell clonal expansion. At 0.1 to 3.0 mg/kg and by week 6, CD4+ and CD8+ T cells in the blood had expanded clonally. Which antigen the expanded peripheral T cells recognized is unknown.

V lost 4 bases to trimming and J lost 6 bases; unmatched junction nucleotides: 8. The germline CDR1 and CDR2 sequences are SGHRS and YFSETQ. The CDR3 runs to 16 residues. The rearrangement joins TRBV5-1 to TRBJ2-6; 9 nucleotides agree with TRBD1. Sequenced here: CD4+ or CD8+ T cells sorted from blood, sampled in a trial of the OX40 agonist ivuxolimab. The sequence was collected from an adult with an advanced solid tumor such as melanoma, head and neck, liver or kidney cancer. CDR3 nucleotides: TGCGCCAGCAGCCTCGGGACAGGGTTTATGGCCAACGTCCTGACTTTC. This gives the protein CASSLGTGFMANVLTF.